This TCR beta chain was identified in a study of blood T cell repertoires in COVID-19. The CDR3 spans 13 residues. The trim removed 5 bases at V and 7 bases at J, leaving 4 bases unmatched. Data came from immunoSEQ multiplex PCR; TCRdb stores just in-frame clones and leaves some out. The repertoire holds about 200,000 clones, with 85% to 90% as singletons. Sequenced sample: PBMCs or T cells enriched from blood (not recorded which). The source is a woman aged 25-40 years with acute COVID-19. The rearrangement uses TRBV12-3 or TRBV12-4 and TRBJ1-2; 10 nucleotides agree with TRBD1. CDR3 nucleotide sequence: TGTGCCAGCAGTGGGGGACAGGGGCCTGGCTACACCTTC. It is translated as CASSGGQGPGYTF.